Listed below are T cell receptor beta chains from one sample, sequenced in a study of T cell responses to AZD1222 COVID-19 vaccine. Sequencing was performed with immunoSEQ multiplex PCR; in TCRdb, only in-frame clones are kept and a portion is missing. This table holds 100,000 to 150,000 clones, roughly nine tenths found once. The material sequenced was peripheral blood, taken on day 0 of AZD1222 vaccination. These receptors all come from an adult in good health. Each CDR3 is given with its conserved first and last residue. Each record gives: clone size, V gene, J gene, D gene, CDR3 DNA, CDR3 protein. A D gene is named only where the DNA matches it firmly. The size of a clone is reported for some rows only, either as once, few or many, or as a class for expanded clones.

size: few; V: TRBV19; J: TRBJ2-1; D: TRBD2; DNA: TGTGCCAGTAGTACCCAACTAGCGGGGGGCTACAATGAGCAGTTCTTC; CDR3: CASSTQLAGGYNEQFF
size: NA; V: TRBV24-1; J: TRBJ1-5; D: NA; DNA: TGTGCCACCGGCAGAGATAGCAATCAGCCCCAGCATTTT; CDR3: CATGRDSNQPQHF
size: NA; V: TRBV4-1; J: TRBJ1-5; D: NA; DNA: TGCGCCAGCAGCAACCTATGGGGGAGGCCCCAGCATTTT; CDR3: CASSNLWGRPQHF
size: NA; V: TRBV7-6; J: TRBJ2-2; D: NA; DNA: TGTGCCAGCAGCACTACCCACGGGGAGCTGTTTTTT; CDR3: CASSTTHGELFF
size: NA; V: TRBV9; J: TRBJ2-7; D: TRBD2; DNA: TGTGCCAGCAGCGGGGGTAGCGGGGAGAGTGGCCACGAGCAGTACTTC; CDR3: CASSGGSGESGHEQYF
size: NA; V: TRBV5-1; J: TRBJ2-3; D: NA; DNA: TGCGCCAGCAGCTCCGGGGCGGGGACTGGCGATACGCAGTATTTT; CDR3: CASSSGAGTGDTQYF
size: NA; V: TRBV6-5; J: TRBJ2-3; D: TRBD2; DNA: TGTGCCAGCAGTTCCAGCGGGGGCACAGATACGCAGTATTTT; CDR3: CASSSSGGTDTQYF
size: NA; V: TRBV10-1; J: TRBJ1-3; D: NA; DNA: TGCGCCAGCAGTGGCAGGGGAAACACCATATATTTT; CDR3: CASSGRGNTIYF
size: NA; V: TRBV5-6; J: TRBJ1-5; D: NA; DNA: TGTGCCAGCAAACAGCTGTATAGCAATCAGCCCCAGCATTTT; CDR3: CASKQLYSNQPQHF
size: NA; V: TRBV12-3/TRBV12-4; J: TRBJ1-2; D: TRBD1; DNA: TGTGCCAGCAGTCGGGACAGCTATGGCTACACCTTC; CDR3: CASSRDSYGYTF
size: NA; V: TRBV5-4; J: TRBJ1-2; D: NA; DNA: TGTGCCAGCAGACCCCAGGATTCGTGGGGCTACACCTTC; CDR3: CASRPQDSWGYTF
size: once; V: TRBV24-1; J: TRBJ2-1; D: TRBD1; DNA: TGTGCCCCTCGGACAGGGAACAATGAGCAGTTCTTC; CDR3: CAPRTGNNEQFF
size: once; V: TRBV16; J: TRBJ2-1; D: TRBD2; DNA: TGTGCCAGCAGCCCCCATGGGCGGGAGCTATTAAGTGTTAATGAGCAGTTCTTC; CDR3: CASSPHGRELLSVNEQFF
size: NA; V: TRBV10-3; J: TRBJ2-5; D: TRBD2; DNA: TGTGCCACCGCCGACCGGATCGGAATAGCGGGCCAAGAGACCCAGTACTTC; CDR3: CATADRIGIAGQETQYF
size: NA; V: TRBV6-5; J: TRBJ2-1; D: NA; DNA: TGTGCCAGCAGTTCCCAGTCCTACAATGAGCAGTTCTTC; CDR3: CASSSQSYNEQFF
size: once; V: TRBV27; J: TRBJ1-6; D: NA; DNA: TGTGCCAGCAGCCCACGGTGGGCCTCACCCCTCCACTTT; CDR3: CASSPRWASPLHF
size: NA; V: TRBV2; J: TRBJ2-6; D: NA; DNA: TGTGCCAGCGCAGCTAGGACTGGGGCCAACGTCCTGACTTTC; CDR3: CASAARTGANVLTF
size: NA; V: TRBV7-3; J: TRBJ2-1; D: NA; DNA: TGTGCCAGCAGCTTGGTTAGGAACAATGAGCAGTTCTTC; CDR3: CASSLVRNNEQFF
size: NA; V: TRBV15; J: TRBJ1-5; D: NA; DNA: TGTGCCACCAGTTGGCCGAAGGAGCCCCAGCATTTT; CDR3: CATSWPKEPQHF
size: NA; V: TRBV3-1/TRBV3-2; J: TRBJ2-5; D: TRBD2; DNA: TGTGCCAGCAGCCAAGATAGGACTAGCGGGAGAGGAGAGACCCAGTACTTC; CDR3: CASSQDRTSGRGETQYF
size: NA; V: TRBV30; J: TRBJ1-2; D: TRBD1; DNA: TGTGCCTGGTGGACAGGGGGCAGTGGTGGCTACACCTTC; CDR3: CAWWTGGSGGYTF
size: few; V: TRBV19; J: TRBJ2-3; D: NA; DNA: TGTGCCAGTAACCCAGGACTCGGCGGAAGCACAGATACGCAGTATTTT; CDR3: CASNPGLGGSTDTQYF
size: NA; V: TRBV28; J: TRBJ2-7; D: NA; DNA: TGTGCCAGCAGTTTAATCAGGGGCAAGCCCGCATCCTTTACCATCTACGAGCAGTACTTC; CDR3: CASSLIRGKPASFTIYEQYF
size: NA; V: TRBV6-6; J: TRBJ2-1; D: NA; DNA: TGTGCCAGCAGTTACAGGACTGAGAATGAGCAGTTCTTC; CDR3: CASSYRTENEQFF
size: NA; V: TRBV28; J: TRBJ1-1; D: NA; DNA: TGTGCCAGCAGTTCAGTAACGATAGGGAGACCTGAAGCTTTCTTT; CDR3: CASSSVTIGRPEAFF
size: NA; V: TRBV24-1; J: TRBJ2-7; D: TRBD1; DNA: TGTGCCACCAGTGATTTTACCCCGACAGGGCGCTACGAGCAGTACTTC; CDR3: CATSDFTPTGRYEQYF
size: few; V: TRBV5-6; J: TRBJ2-2; D: NA; DNA: TGTGCCAGCAGCGGGACAACGGGGGAGCTGTTTTTT; CDR3: CASSGTTGELFF
size: few; V: TRBV28; J: TRBJ1-1; D: TRBD1; DNA: TGTGCCAGCAGCCGAACAGGGGGGGCAACCAAAATGAACACTGAAGCTTTCTTT; CDR3: CASSRTGGATKMNTEAFF
size: NA; V: TRBV5-5; J: TRBJ1-1; D: NA; DNA: TGTGCCAGCAGACCGACTCGACAGATCGGGGCTGAAGCTTTCTTT; CDR3: CASRPTRQIGAEAFF
size: once; V: TRBV19; J: TRBJ1-4; D: NA; DNA: TGTGCCAGTAGTATCACCAATGAAAAACTGTTTTTT; CDR3: CASSITNEKLFF
size: NA; V: TRBV6-5; J: TRBJ1-1; D: NA; DNA: TGTGCCAGCAGTTACACTACATCGGGGAGCACTGAAGCTTTCTTT; CDR3: CASSYTTSGSTEAFF
size: NA; V: TRBV4-3; J: TRBJ2-7; D: TRBD2; DNA: TGCGCCAGCAGCCAACTAGTGGGCGGGAGCTACGAGCAGTACTTC; CDR3: CASSQLVGGSYEQYF
size: NA; V: TRBV2; J: TRBJ2-2; D: NA; DNA: TGTGCCAGCAGTGGGGGTTTGAGCACCGGGGAGCTGTTTTTT; CDR3: CASSGGLSTGELFF
size: NA; V: TRBV7-2; J: TRBJ1-5; D: NA; DNA: TGTGCCAGCAGCCCAACTGGGGGGGGCAATCAGCCCCAGCATTTT; CDR3: CASSPTGGGNQPQHF
size: NA; V: TRBV5-1; J: TRBJ2-1; D: TRBD1; DNA: TGCGCCAGCAGCTTGGAGGGACAGGTCTACAATGAGCAGTTCTTC; CDR3: CASSLEGQVYNEQFF
size: NA; V: TRBV28; J: TRBJ2-7; D: TRBD1; DNA: TGTGCCAGCATCGGGCGTGGGACAGCCTCCTACGAGCAGTACTTC; CDR3: CASIGRGTASYEQYF
size: NA; V: TRBV23-1; J: TRBJ1-1; D: NA; DNA: TGCGCCAGCAGTCAGTGGGGGGCCCCATCCACTGAAGCTTTCTTT; CDR3: CASSQWGAPSTEAFF
size: NA; V: TRBV7-2; J: TRBJ1-1; D: TRBD1; DNA: TGTGCCAGCAGCTTCAGACAGGGAGGCACTGAAGCTTTCTTT; CDR3: CASSFRQGGTEAFF
size: once; V: TRBV6-2/TRBV6-3; J: TRBJ2-1; D: TRBD1; DNA: TGTGCCAGCAGTCACATCGGGACAGGGGTTGACAATGAGCAGTTCTTC; CDR3: CASSHIGTGVDNEQFF
size: few; V: TRBV10-1; J: TRBJ2-1; D: TRBD2; DNA: TGCGCCAGCAGTGAAAGGACTAGCGGCTACAATGAGCAGTTCTTC; CDR3: CASSERTSGYNEQFF
size: NA; V: TRBV6-6; J: TRBJ1-1; D: NA; DNA: TGTGCCACTACCCGACAGATGAACACTGAAGCTTTCTTT; CDR3: CATTRQMNTEAFF
size: NA; V: TRBV9; J: TRBJ2-5; D: NA; DNA: TGTGCCAGCAGCGTAGGTGTCCAGGAGACCCAGTACTTC; CDR3: CASSVGVQETQYF
size: NA; V: TRBV6-5; J: TRBJ2-1; D: NA; DNA: TGTGCCAGCAGGTTCAAGGGGAGCTCCTACAATGAGCAGTTCTTC; CDR3: CASRFKGSSYNEQFF
size: NA; V: TRBV28; J: TRBJ2-2; D: TRBD2; DNA: TGTGCCAGCAGTTTCGCGGGGGCGAACACCGGGGAGCTGTTTTTT; CDR3: CASSFAGANTGELFF
size: NA; V: TRBV6-1; J: TRBJ1-5; D: NA; DNA: TGTGCCAGCAGTGAAGCGTCGGTTGATCTGCAGCCCCAGCATTTT; CDR3: CASSEASVDLQPQHF
size: NA; V: TRBV9; J: TRBJ2-5; D: TRBD2; DNA: TGTGCCAGCAGCCCTGGCGGACTAGCGGGGGGGGTAGTGACCCAGTACTTC; CDR3: CASSPGGLAGGVVTQYF
size: NA; V: TRBV7-9; J: TRBJ2-6; D: NA; DNA: TGTGCCAGCAGCCCGGGAAGTATAATTGGGGCCAACGTCCTGACTTTC; CDR3: CASSPGSIIGANVLTF
size: NA; V: TRBV6-5; J: TRBJ1-6; D: NA; DNA: TGTGCCACCCATAACGGAAGGAATTCACCCCTCCACTTT; CDR3: CATHNGRNSPLHF
size: NA; V: TRBV25-1; J: TRBJ2-3; D: NA; DNA: TGTGCCAGCAGTGAACAACTCGAGAGCACAGATACGCAGTATTTT; CDR3: CASSEQLESTDTQYF
size: NA; V: TRBV10-3; J: TRBJ1-5; D: NA; DNA: TGTGCCATCAGTGACGACAGTAGCAATCAGCCCCAGCATTTT; CDR3: CAISDDSSNQPQHF
size: NA; V: TRBV28; J: TRBJ1-2; D: TRBD1; DNA: TGTGCCAGCAGGGGGACGGGACAGTTCTATGGCTACACCTTC; CDR3: CASRGTGQFYGYTF
size: NA; V: TRBV20-1; J: TRBJ2-3; D: NA; DNA: TGCGGAGGGCCTATTACAGATACGCAGTATTTT; CDR3: CGGPITDTQYF
size: once; V: TRBV2; J: TRBJ1-2; D: NA; DNA: TGTGCCAGCAAGATTCTGGGGGACGGCTACACCTTC; CDR3: CASKILGDGYTF
size: NA; V: TRBV19; J: TRBJ2-3; D: TRBD1; DNA: TGTGCCAGTAGTCCCCGGACAGGGGGCACAGATACGCAGTATTTT; CDR3: CASSPRTGGTDTQYF